This T cell receptor (beta chain) was captured by sequencing in a study of control samples from healthy donors and cancer patients. TCRdb's table, derived via immunoSEQ multiplex PCR, lists solely in-frame clones and lacks some. The table includes about 120,000 clones, 88% detected once. Trimming removed 4 bases from V and 2 bases from J, with 17 bases in between. The length of the CDR3 is 17 residues. Germline V gene lookup returns CDR1 MNHEY and CDR2 SMNVEV (reference sequence). V is TRBV27 and J is TRBJ1-4; TRBD1 might be the D (5 bases). This receptor was identified in a woman in her 70s in good health. Sequenced: blood. This chain's CDR3 is CASSSTGGFRTNEKLFF. In DNA form, the CDR3 reads TGTGCCAGCAGTTCAACCGGGGGGTTCCGGACTAATGAAAAACTGTTTTTT.